The 30 T cell receptor beta chains below were found in one sample sequenced in a study of blood T cells in healthy people across ages. Through a sample-barcoded 5' primer and a J-beta primer mix, a second PCR was run for about 6 to 11 cycles. One entry per CDR3 protein results from TCRdb running MiXCR on the 5' RACE reads. The data show roughly 1,300,000 distinct CDR3 sequences, approximately 60% seen once. The sequenced sample consisted of blood. Receptors originate from a man aged 18 to 29 in good health.

This rearrangement joins TRBV29-1 to TRBJ2-1; D remains ambiguous. V lost 3 bases to trimming and J lost 9 bases, with 15 bases between them. Germline-derived CDR1 and CDR2 are SQVTM and ANQGSEA. The CDR3 runs 13 residues. CDR3 sequence reads: CSVDRAGLGEQFF. Here the CDR3 DNA reads TGCAGCGTTGATCGGGCAGGTTTGGGTGAGCAGTTCTTC.

The genes are TRBV2 and TRBJ2-7; TRBD1 agrees at 9 bases. V gave up 9 bases and J gave up 5 bases; unmatched junction bases: 2. Germline-derived CDR1 and CDR2 are SNHLY and FYNNEI. CDR3 length: 11 residues. The CDR3 region is CARGQGHEQYF. CDR3 DNA sequence: TGTGCCAGGGGACAGGGCCACGAGCAGTACTTC.

The chain carries TRBV10-3 and TRBJ2-6; 7 bases agree with TRBD2. This CDR3 has 16 amino acids. The trim removed 0 bases at V and 2 bases at J, leaving 1 base unmatched. Per the germline V gene, CDR1 is ENHRY and CDR2 is SYGVKD. CDR3 residues: CAISESGGAGANVLTF. DNA for the CDR3: TGTGCCATCAGTGAGTCGGGAGGGGCTGGGGCCAACGTCCTGACTTTC.

This clonotype was found a few times. This rearrangement joins TRBV27 to TRBJ2-7, with 8 bases that match TRBD1. Germline CDR1 reads MNHEY; CDR2 reads SMNVEV (reference sequence). CDR3 size: 15 residues. V lost 4 bases to trimming and J lost 4 bases; unmatched junction nucleotides: 9. As DNA, the CDR3 is TGTGCCAGCAGTTCTGGACAGGGCCCCAAATACGAGCAGTACTTC. Residues: CASSSGQGPKYEQYF.

This sequence joins TRBV7-2 and TRBJ2-3, with a possible D match to TRBD1 (6 bases). Trimming pared 6 bases from V and 0 bases from J, leaving 10 bases between. The CDR3 totals 14 residues. The germline V gene encodes CDR1 SGHTA and CDR2 FQGNSA. The CDR3 here is CASRHTGSTDTQYF. In nucleotides, the CDR3 is TGTGCCAGCAGACACACAGGGAGCACAGATACGCAGTATTTT.

The gene calls are TRBV3-1 and TRBJ2-7; 8 positions agree with TRBD2. Germline CDR1 reads LGHDT; CDR2 reads YNNKEL (reference sequence). V was pared by 8 bases and J by 2 bases, with 11 bases of the junction left unmatched. The CDR3 consists of 15 residues. This CDR3 reads CASARGGSQPYEQYF. DNA for the CDR3: TGTGCCAGCGCCCGGGGGGGCTCTCAACCCTACGAGCAGTACTTC.

This chain joins TRBV27 and TRBJ2-3; TRBD2 is a possible D gene (6 bases). The length of the CDR3 is 21 residues. V lost 0 bases and J 0 bases, leaving 25 bases between the germline ends. Per the germline V gene, CDR1 is MNHEY and CDR2 is SMNVEV (reference sequence). CDR3 sequence reads: CASSLSTKPTGENPSTDTQYF. DNA for the CDR3: TGTGCCAGCAGTTTATCCACGAAGCCCACGGGAGAGAACCCTAGCACAGATACGCAGTATTTT.

J is TRBJ2-1 and V is TRBV27, with D perhaps TRBD2 (6 bases). The J call may be in error: the DNA end matches TRBJ2-7 better. Germline V gene data show CDR1 as MNHEY and CDR2 as SMNVEV (reference sequence). The CDR3 has 15 residues. CDR3 in amino acids: CASSLLAEPHNEQYF. The CDR3 DNA follows: TGTGCCAGCAGTTTATTAGCGGAACCTCACAATGAGCAGTACTTC.

Only a few counts were recorded for this clonotype. V gene TRBV20-1 combines with J gene TRBJ2-5; TRBD1 aligns across 7 bases. The CDR3 length is 16 residues. The germline CDR1 and CDR2 sequences are DFQATT and SNEGSKA (reference sequence). V shed 1 base, J shed 2 bases, and the junction held 10 bases outside the gene matches. The CDR3 reads CSARVKQGLRQETQYF. The CDR3 nucleotides are TGCAGTGCTAGAGTCAAACAGGGGTTGAGGCAAGAGACCCAGTACTTC.

This chain joins TRBV10-3 and TRBJ2-2; a possible D gene is TRBD1 (5 bases). CDR1 ENHRY and CDR2 SYGVKD come from the germline V gene. This CDR3 region has 14 residues. V was shortened by 8 bases and J by 1 base, with 11 bases between the two germline ends. The CDR3: CAISPGQNTGELFF. The DNA of the CDR3 is TGTGCCATCTCTCCCGGACAGAACACCGGGGAGCTGTTTTTT.

As for this clonotype: Its ends do not fully match the called genes, so a read error is possible. The rearrangement links TRBV6-6 to TRBJ1-1, with D perhaps TRBD1 (5 bases). The CDR3 is 14 residues long. Looked up from germline, CDR1 is MNHNY and CDR2 is SVGAGI (reference sequence). In DNA, the CDR3 is TGTGCTAGCACCACGCGTGGGGGGAACACTGAAGCTTTCTTT. Amino acid sequence: CASTTRGGNTEAFF.

V gene TRBV29-1 combines with J gene TRBJ1-1; 7 bases are a match to TRBD1. The V segment lost 3 bases and the J segment 1 base; nucleotides outside the gene matches: 11. The length of the CDR3 is 16 residues. Germline CDR1 SQVTM, CDR2 ANQGSEA. DNA of the CDR3: TGCAGCGTTGATGAGGGGGCTTCGATGACGAACACTGAAGCTTTCTTT. Residues: CSVDEGASMTNTEAFF.

This chain connects TRBV3-1 to TRBJ1-5; TRBD1 might be the D (6 bases). V dropped 4 bases and J dropped 6 bases, with 16 bases sitting between them. From germline, CDR1 is LGHDT and CDR2 YNNKEL (reference sequence). CDR3 length equals 15 residues. The CDR3 nucleotides are TGTGCCAGCAGCCTAGGAGGGGGGGAGATTCAGCCCCAGCATTTT. Translated: CASSLGGGEIQPQHF.

This clonotype was observed a handful of times. This chain connects TRBV4-2 to TRBJ2-4; 8 nucleotides agree with TRBD2. The DNA end lines up better with TRBJ2-5; the J call may be wrong. The CDR3 is made up of 15 amino acids. CDR1 is LGHNA, CDR2 YNFKEQ, per germline. The chain's CDR3 is CASSQVPGGSETQYF. The CDR3 nucleotides read TGTGCCAGCAGCCAAGTTCCGGGGGGGTCGGAGACCCAGTACTTC.

The V call is TRBV4-2, the J call TRBJ1-1, with 7 bases aligning to TRBD1. Germline loops: CDR1 LGHNA, CDR2 YNFKEQ. V shed 8 bases, J shed 4 bases, and the junction held 10 bases outside the gene matches. The CDR3 loop spans 14 amino acids. CDR3 nucleotide sequence: TGTGCCAGCGGTACAGGGGAGGAGGGCACTGAAGCTTTCTTT. As protein: CASGTGEEGTEAFF.

The chain carries TRBV18 and TRBJ2-1, with D perhaps matching TRBD2 (6 bases). V was cut by 3 bases and J by 7 bases, with 19 bases left in between. This CDR3 spans 16 amino acids. Germline values: CDR1 KGHSH, CDR2 LQKENI. The CDR3 sequence: CASSPPRLGTENEQFF. The CDR3 DNA is TGTGCCAGCTCACCGCCTCGGTTGGGGACTGAGAATGAGCAGTTCTTC.

V usage is TRBV11-1 and J usage is TRBJ2-3; 11 nucleotides line up with TRBD2. The CDR3 is 17 residues long. Germline V gene sequence: CDR1 SGHAT, CDR2 FQDESV (reference sequence). With 5 bases clipped from V and 3 bases from J, the junction kept 10 bases outside the gene matches. In DNA, the CDR3 is TGTGCCAGCAGCGCCTCGTTAGCGGGGGGGCCGACAGATACGCAGTATTTT. This encodes CASSASLAGGPTDTQYF.

J is TRBJ1-1 and V is TRBV12-3 or TRBV12-4, with D tentatively TRBD1 (5 bases). V was shortened by 6 bases and J by 1 base, with 15 bases between the two germline ends. CDR3 length: 15 residues. CDR3 amino acids: CASSKPGQRNTEAFF. The CDR3 DNA is TGTGCCAGCAGCAAGCCAGGGCAGCGGAACACTGAAGCTTTCTTT.

The chain recombines TRBV4-1 with TRBJ2-7; 8 nucleotides align to TRBD2. From germline, CDR1 is MGHRA and CDR2 YSYEKL. The CDR3 extends over 17 amino acids. V dropped 1 base and J dropped 2; count of bases not matched to a gene: 10. CDR3 region: CASSQGSGGPQTYEQYF. The DNA for the CDR3 is TGCGCCAGCAGCCAAGGTTCGGGAGGGCCTCAAACCTACGAGCAGTACTTC.

This clonotype was observed a handful of times. V gene TRBV12-3 or TRBV12-4 combines with J gene TRBJ1-1; D may be TRBD1 (6 bases). The length of the CDR3 is 14 residues. The V gene lost 1 base and the J gene lost 1 base, with 7 bases spanning the gap. In DNA form, the CDR3 reads TGTGCCAGCAGTTTAGAGGACAGGAACACTGAAGCTTTCTTT. Translating gives CASSLEDRNTEAFF.

This clonotype was seen only a few times. The chain employs TRBV27 and TRBJ2-5; 16 bases fit TRBD2. The J call may be incorrect, as the DNA end agrees better with TRBJ2-7. Germline V gene data show CDR1 as MNHEY and CDR2 as SMNVEV (reference sequence). The CDR3 runs 16 residues. CDR3 region: CASSLWGLAGGNEQYF. The CDR3 nucleotides are TGTGCCAGCAGTTTATGGGGACTAGCGGGGGGGAACGAGCAGTACTTC.

This sequence joins TRBV27 and TRBJ2-1, with a weak D call TRBD1 (6 bases). V was trimmed by 5 bases and J by 8 bases, leaving 22 bases between them. Germline CDR1 reads MNHEY; CDR2 reads SMNVEV (reference sequence). CDR3 size: 16 residues. The CDR3 sequence: CASSPIAGAVSHEQFF. As DNA, the CDR3 is TGTGCCAGCAGTCCGATCGCAGGGGCCGTTTCACATGAGCAGTTCTTC.

This clonotype has more than one count but fewer than ten. This chain joins TRBV20-1 and TRBJ1-4; no reliable D call. Germline CDR1 and CDR2: DFQATT and SNEGSKA (reference sequence). The CDR3 sequence is 14 residues long. Trimming removed 3 bases at V and 4 bases at J, with 12 bases between. The CDR3 DNA reads as TGCAGTGCTAGCGCCGGACTGCTTAATGAAAAACTGTTTTTT. As protein: CSASAGLLNEKLFF.

The gene calls are TRBV4-1 and TRBJ2-5; D is undetermined. Germline V gene data show CDR1 as MGHRA and CDR2 as YSYEKL. This CDR3 spans 15 amino acids. Trimming cost V 0 bases and J 11 bases, with 19 bases left between them. CDR3 nucleotide sequence: TGCGCCAGCAGCCAAGAAGGGTCCTTTTACAATGAGCAGTACTTC. Protein: CASSQEGSFYNEQYF.

The chain has TRBV11-1 and TRBJ2-1; 8 positions agree with TRBD2. Germline V gene lookup returns CDR1 SGHAT and CDR2 FQDESV (reference sequence). The CDR3 has 17 residues. Trimming took 1 base from V and 7 from J; bases not matched to a gene: 12. CDR3 nucleotides: TGTGCCAGCAGCTTAGGAGCGGGAGCTAGCGGGTGGAATGAGCAGTTCTTC. Translation gives CASSLGAGASGWNEQFF.

This sequence joins TRBV20-1 and TRBJ1-4; perhaps TRBD1 as D (5 bases). Trimming pared 6 bases from V and 7 bases from J, leaving 21 bases between. CDR1 DFQATT and CDR2 SNEGSKA come from the germline V gene (reference sequence). The CDR3 has 15 residues. The CDR3 is CSAALGGSMGEKLFF. The CDR3 region has the DNA TGCAGTGCCGCCCTCGGGGGGTCGATGGGTGAAAAACTGTTTTTT.

V and J are TRBV4-1 and TRBJ2-7; 10 positions match TRBD2. J was trimmed by 6 bases and V by 0 bases; bases with no gene match: 8. Per germline, CDR1 MGHRA and CDR2 YSYEKL. The CDR3 has 16 residues. This CDR3 reads CASSQDPSGRIAEQYF. CDR3 in DNA: TGCGCCAGCAGCCAAGATCCTAGCGGGAGAATTGCCGAGCAGTACTTC.

The chain employs TRBV7-9 and TRBJ1-4, with TRBD1 as a possible D gene (6 bases). The CDR3 sequence is 15 residues long. The germline V gene encodes CDR1 SEHNR and CDR2 FQNEAQ (reference sequence). V was clipped by 5 bases and J by 7 bases, with 17 bases between them. The CDR3 here is CASSHRALGSEKLFF. The CDR3 DNA reads as TGTGCCAGCAGCCACAGGGCCCTGGGGAGTGAAAAACTGTTTTTT.

This clonotype was seen a handful of times. This sequence joins TRBV4-1 and TRBJ1-6; TRBD1 aligns across 7 bases. Germline V CDR1 and CDR2: MGHRA, YSYEKL. This CDR3 comprises 15 residues. V trimming: 0 bases; J trimming: 7 bases; junction bases outside the gene matches: 3. This CDR3 is CASSQETGVNSPLHF. The CDR3 DNA reads as TGCGCCAGCAGCCAAGAAACAGGGGTAAATTCACCCCTCCACTTT.

This rearrangement joins TRBV4-2 to TRBJ2-7; D may be TRBD1 (6 bases). The CDR3 consists of 14 residues. Germline V gives CDR1 LGHNA, CDR2 YNFKEQ. Deletions cut 1 base from V and 3 bases from J, with 10 bases between. The CDR3 spells CASSQGLQGYEQYF. CDR3 DNA: TGTGCCAGCAGCCAAGGTCTACAGGGCTACGAGCAGTACTTC.